Below, one T cell receptor (beta chain) is given with its context. This clone has a handful of counts. Its antigen is unknown. Nothing much larger sits one base from this clone, and base qualities are not available. The sample originates from a study of blood T cell repertoires in COVID-19 (dated by TCRdb to the early 2020s). About the full investigation: Samples from collaborators originated in the United States, Italy and Spain and spanned both the acute and convalescent phases of COVID-19. The material from the prospective study consisted of cDNA or gDNA derived from T cells, B-cell-depleted T cells, or PBMCs. Subjects who had been exposed to COVID-19, were actively infected with it, or had recovered from it provided the deeply sampled blood TCRbeta repertoires that made up the dataset. A freely available public database, intended as a resource for researchers studying the immune response to SARS-CoV-2, is where the repertoires were released. The samples were drawn from the first 160 participants of the ongoing ImmuneRACE study and from about 1,200 subjects provided by 6 global collaborators. The sample metadata nearly always contained a de-identified subject ID, COVID-19 status, age in years and sex. HLA class I and class II types, where available, came from metadata supplied by the sample provider rather than from assay-based typing. The paper as a whole reports these results and caveats: The amount of clinical and demographic metadata varied by source and participant and was provided uncurated.

The immunoSEQ Assay, a bias-controlled multiplex PCR, was used to amplify TCRbeta CDR3 regions from genomic DNA. The study's processing was this. The number of nucleated cells in each sample was estimated from the amplification of reference gene primers within the assay. To quantify the absolute abundance of each unique TCRbeta CDR3 rearrangement, sequence reads were collapsed and filtered. For each sample, productive Simpson clonality was calculated as the square root of Simpson's diversity index over productive rearrangements. TCRdb retrieved this table from immuneACCESS and kept in-frame rearrangements only. Not all clones are present; in checked studies, unresolved V genes account for under half, and no reason is known for the remainder. That table furnishes V, J and clone size, whereas the DNA furnished D and trimming. The sample contains 300,000 to 400,000 clones, approximately 86% of them found a single time. Roughly a tenth of the sample is in the top ten clones.

At one collaborating source in Seattle, patients were enrolled during active infection and were followed longitudinally through the course of disease. Each collaborating institution followed its own protocols to collect whole blood in K2EDTA tubes. For TCRbeta analysis, collaborators shipped samples in one of three forms: frozen whole blood, isolated PBMCs, or DNA extracted from either of those sample types. Relative to germline, V is 0 bases shorter and J is 6 bases shorter, with 6 bases between their ends. CDR1 and CDR2, per the germline V gene, are SGHAT and FQNNGV. Measured from the cysteine to the phenylalanine, the CDR3 is 12 residues long. Only the CDR3 portion is preserved as DNA: 36 bases, with reading frame beginning at the first base.

The chain is assembled from TRBV11-2 and TRBJ2-7, with no confident D gene call. The TCR sequence derives from a man aged 25 to 40 with COVID-19, enrolled during active disease. Sequences were obtained from peripheral blood. The bases are TGTGCCAGCAGCTTAGACACTCCCGAGCAGTACTTC. Its protein reads: CASSLDTPEQYF.